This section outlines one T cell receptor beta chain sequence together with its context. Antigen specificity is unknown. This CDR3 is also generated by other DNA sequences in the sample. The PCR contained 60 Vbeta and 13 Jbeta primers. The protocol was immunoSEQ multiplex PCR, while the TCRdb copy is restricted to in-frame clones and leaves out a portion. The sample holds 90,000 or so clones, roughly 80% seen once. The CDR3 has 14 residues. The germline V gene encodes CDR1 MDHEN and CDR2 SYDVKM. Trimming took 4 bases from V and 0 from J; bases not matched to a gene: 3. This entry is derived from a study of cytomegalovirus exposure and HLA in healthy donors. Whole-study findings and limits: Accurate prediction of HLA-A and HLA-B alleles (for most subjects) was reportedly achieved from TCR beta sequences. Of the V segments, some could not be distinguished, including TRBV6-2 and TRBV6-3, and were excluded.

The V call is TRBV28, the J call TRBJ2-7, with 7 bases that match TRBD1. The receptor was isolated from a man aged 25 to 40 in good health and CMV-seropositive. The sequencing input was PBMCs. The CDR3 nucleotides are TGTGCCAGCAGTTCTGGACAGGTCTCCTACGAGCAGTACTTC. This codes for CASSSGQVSYEQYF.